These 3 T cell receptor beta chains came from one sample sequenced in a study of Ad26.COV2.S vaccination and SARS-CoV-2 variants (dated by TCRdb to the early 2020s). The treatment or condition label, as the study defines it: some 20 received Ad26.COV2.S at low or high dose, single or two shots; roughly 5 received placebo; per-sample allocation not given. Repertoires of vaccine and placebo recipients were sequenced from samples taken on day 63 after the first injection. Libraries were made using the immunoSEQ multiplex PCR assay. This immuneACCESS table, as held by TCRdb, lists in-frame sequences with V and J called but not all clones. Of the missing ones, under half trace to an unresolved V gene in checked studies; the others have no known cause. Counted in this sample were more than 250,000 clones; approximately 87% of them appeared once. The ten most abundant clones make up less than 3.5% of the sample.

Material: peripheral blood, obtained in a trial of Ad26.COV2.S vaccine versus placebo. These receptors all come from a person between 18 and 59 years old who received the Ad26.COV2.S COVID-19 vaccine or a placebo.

CDR3 sequence reads: CASSLGSDFPYNEQFF. In DNA form, the CDR3 reads TGTGCCAGCAGCTTGGGTTCGGACTTCCCTTACAATGAGCAGTTCTTC. The chain is built from TRBV5-4 and TRBJ2-1; a weak D match, TRBD2 (5 bases). CDR1 is SGHNT, CDR2 YYREEE, per germline (reference sequence). V gave up 0 bases and J gave up 4 bases, with 14 bases separating them. This CDR3 comprises 16 residues.

The CDR3 bases are TGTGCCAGCAGCTTAAGGACTAGCGCCTACAATGAGCAGTTCTTC. It translates to CASSLRTSAYNEQFF. The V gene is TRBV11-3, the J gene TRBJ2-1; 9 bases fit TRBD2. The CDR3 spans 15 residues. With 2 bases clipped from V and 2 bases from J, the junction kept 1 base outside the gene matches. The germline gives CDR1 SGHNT, CDR2 YENEEA. Supplemented by reference TRBV11-3 and TRBJ2-1, the full variable domain reads EAGVVQSPRYKIIEKKQPVAFWCNPISGHNTLYWYLQNLGQGPELLIRYENEEAVDDSQLPKDRFSAERLKGVDSTLKIQPAELGDSAVYLCASSLRTSAYNEQFFGPGTRLTVL.

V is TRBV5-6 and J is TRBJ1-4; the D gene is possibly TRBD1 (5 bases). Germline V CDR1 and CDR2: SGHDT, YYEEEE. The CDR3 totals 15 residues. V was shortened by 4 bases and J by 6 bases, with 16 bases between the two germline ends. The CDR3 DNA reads TGTGCCAGCAGCCGCACTTTCGGGGCGGATGAAAAACTGTTTTTT. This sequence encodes CASSRTFGADEKLFF.